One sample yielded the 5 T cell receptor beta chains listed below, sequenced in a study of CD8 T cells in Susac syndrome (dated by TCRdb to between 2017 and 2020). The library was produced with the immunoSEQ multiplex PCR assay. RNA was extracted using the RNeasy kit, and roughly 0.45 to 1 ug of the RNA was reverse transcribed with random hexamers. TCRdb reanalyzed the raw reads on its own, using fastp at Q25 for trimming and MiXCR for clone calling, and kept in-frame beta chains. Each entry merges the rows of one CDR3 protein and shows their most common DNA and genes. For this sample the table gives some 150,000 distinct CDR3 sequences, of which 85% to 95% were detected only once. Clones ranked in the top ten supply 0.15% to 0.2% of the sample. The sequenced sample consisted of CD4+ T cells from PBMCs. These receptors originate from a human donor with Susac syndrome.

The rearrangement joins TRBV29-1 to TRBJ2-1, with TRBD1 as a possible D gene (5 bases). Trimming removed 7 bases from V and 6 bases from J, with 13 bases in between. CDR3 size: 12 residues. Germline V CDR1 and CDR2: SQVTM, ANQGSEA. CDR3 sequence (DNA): TGCAGCGCTATATTGGGGCCCAATGAGCAGTTCTTC. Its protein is CSAILGPNEQFF.

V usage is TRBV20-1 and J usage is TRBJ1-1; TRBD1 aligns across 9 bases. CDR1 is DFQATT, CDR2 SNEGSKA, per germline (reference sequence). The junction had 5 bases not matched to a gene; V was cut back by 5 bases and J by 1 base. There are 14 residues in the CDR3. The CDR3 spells CSASGTGWNTEAFF. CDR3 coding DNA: TGCAGTGCTTCCGGGACAGGGTGGAACACTGAAGCTTTCTTT.

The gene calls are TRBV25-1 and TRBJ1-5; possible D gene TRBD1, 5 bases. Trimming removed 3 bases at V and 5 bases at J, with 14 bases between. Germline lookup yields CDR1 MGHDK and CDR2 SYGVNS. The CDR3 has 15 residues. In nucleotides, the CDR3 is TGTGCCAGCAGTGATGGGCAGGGTGTCGATCAGCCCCAGCATTTT. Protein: CASSDGQGVDQPQHF.

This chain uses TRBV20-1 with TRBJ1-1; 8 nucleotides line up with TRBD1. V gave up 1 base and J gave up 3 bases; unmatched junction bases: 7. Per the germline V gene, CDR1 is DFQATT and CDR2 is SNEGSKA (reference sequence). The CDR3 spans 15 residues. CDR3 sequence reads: CSARALSDRDTEAFF. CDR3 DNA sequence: TGCAGTGCTAGAGCCCTCTCGGACAGGGACACTGAAGCTTTCTTT.

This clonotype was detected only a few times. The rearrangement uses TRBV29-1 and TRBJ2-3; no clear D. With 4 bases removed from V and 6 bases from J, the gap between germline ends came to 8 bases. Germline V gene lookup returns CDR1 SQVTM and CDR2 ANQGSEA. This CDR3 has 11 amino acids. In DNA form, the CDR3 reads TGCAGCGTTGCCCGGGCGGATACGCAGTATTTT. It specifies CSVARADTQYF.